The clone carrying this T cell receptor (beta chain) occurred a few times. This sample was taken from a study of cytomegalovirus exposure and HLA in healthy donors. The V gene lost 0 bases and the J gene lost 1 base, with 9 bases spanning the gap. Germline CDR1 reads SEHNR; CDR2 reads FQNEAQ (reference sequence). The CDR3 sequence is 15 residues long. The PCR contained 60 Vbeta and 13 Jbeta primers. Measured with immunoSEQ multiplex PCR; TCRdb has only the in-frame clones, and not every one. The sample comprises 200,000 to 300,000 clones, over 75% of which are singletons, and about 0.47% rests with the top ten.

The sequence was obtained from a boy younger than 18 in good health and CMV-seronegative. The chain links TRBV7-9 to TRBJ1-1; TRBD1 is a possible D gene (6 bases). The sample was PBMCs. The CDR3 nucleotides read TGTGCCAGCAGCTTAGCGCGGGGGCGGAACACTGAAGCTTTCTTT. It specifies CASSLARGRNTEAFF. Full variable domain (missing parts from reference TRBV7-9 and TRBJ1-1): DTGVSQNPRHKITKRGQNVTFRCDPISEHNRLYWYRQTLGQGPEFLTYFQNEAQLEKSRLLSDRFSAERPKGSFSTLEIQRTEQGDSAMYLCASSLARGRNTEAFFGQGTRLTVV.